Sequencing of this T cell receptor beta chain was carried out in a study of molecular identifiers for immune sequencing clone quantification. TCRdb recomputed calls from the PCR reads with MiXCR, one row per CDR3 protein. This sample has about 320,000 distinct CDR3 sequences; around a fifth occur once, and the top ten carry under 0.95%. The sample was naive CD8+ T cells from blood, with Jurkat cell RNA spiked in. The subset denotes: FACS-sorted CD8+CD4-CCR7+CD45RA+ naive T cells. The clonotype comes from a human donor in good health. Some libraries in this study had Jurkat cell RNA spiked in.

DNA of the CDR3: TGTGCCGGCAGCACAAGGACTGGCTCCTACGAGCAGTACTTC. This sequence encodes CAGSTRTGSYEQYF. V usage is TRBV5-3 and J usage is TRBJ2-7; D may be TRBD2 (5 bases). TRBV5-3 is flagged as an ORF with uncertain function. V dropped 10 bases and J dropped 0 bases, with 17 bases sitting between them. This CDR3 spans 14 amino acids.